This entry concerns a single T cell receptor (beta chain). This sample is part of a study of patients and donors after allogeneic stem cell transplantation. With 5 bases clipped from V and 5 bases from J, the junction kept 4 bases outside the gene matches. The CDR3 spans 13 residues. MiXCR, run by TCRdb on the RT-PCR reads, gives a single entry per CDR3 protein. The sample shows approximately 150,000 distinct CDR3 sequences, 30% to 45% of them seen only once. The sequence was obtained from a human donor who was either an allogeneic HSCT recipient or a stem cell or donor lymphocyte infusion donor (not recorded which). It is not recorded whose cells these are; they may come from a transplant donor. V gene TRBV12-3 or TRBV12-4 combines with J gene TRBJ2-3; TRBD1 matches 7 bases. What was sequenced was blood, either unsorted or a sorted T cell fraction (not recorded which). The CDR3, as DNA: TGTGCCAGCAGTCCGACAGGGAAAGATACGCAGTATTTT. It translates to CASSPTGKDTQYF.